The 22 T cell receptor beta chains below all came from one sample that was sequenced in a study of T cells in Graves' hyperthyroidism and ophthalmopathy. Regions amplified from RNA transcripts were the TCR beta CDR3 regions. Researchers ran a first-round RT-PCR on the TCR CDR3 using the HTBI primer set. Each CDR3 protein gets one entry after TCRdb re-called the multiplex PCR reads with MiXCR. The sample contains 350,000 to 400,000 distinct CDR3 sequences, roughly 20% of which appear only once. The sample was blood. These TCRs come from a man between 18 and 29 years old with Graves' ophthalmopathy.

As to this clonotype: With a much larger clone just one base away, this may be a read error. The CDR3 carries no conserved terminal phenylalanine or tryptophan, so it likely arises from a read error. The J gene is TRBJ2-3, the V gene TRBV7-3, with 7 positions matching TRBD1. Germline lookup yields CDR1 SGHTA and CDR2 FQGTGA. The CDR3 extends over 13 amino acids. The V segment lost 9 bases and the J segment 2 bases; nucleotides outside the gene matches: 5. This CDR3 reads CASRTGDTDTQYS. The CDR3 region has the DNA TGTGCCAGTCGAACAGGGGACACAGATACGCAGTATTCT.

CDR3 nucleotide sequence: TGTGCCAGCAGTTTACCGCAGACAGGGGCCGAAAAACTGTTTTTT. Its protein is CASSLPQTGAEKLFF. V is TRBV28 and J is TRBJ1-4; 8 nucleotides agree with TRBD1. The V gene end was trimmed by 2 bases and the J gene end by 8 bases; junction bases not matched to a gene: 7. Germline-derived CDR1 and CDR2 are MDHEN and SYDVKM. CDR3 length: 15 residues.

This chain uses TRBV7-9 with TRBJ2-7; D possibly uses TRBD1 or TRBD2 (5 bases each). The CDR3 extends over 13 amino acids. V gave up 5 bases and J gave up 3 bases, with 11 bases separating them. CDR1 and CDR2 from the germline V gene are SEHNR and FQNEAQ (reference sequence). The CDR3 here is CASSQGTIYEQYF. DNA of the CDR3: TGTGCCAGCAGCCAAGGGACGATCTACGAGCAGTACTTC.

The rearrangement links TRBV28 to TRBJ2-1; TRBD1 or TRBD2 may be the D gene (7 bases each). Germline lookup yields CDR1 MDHEN and CDR2 SYDVKM. This CDR3 comprises 17 residues. The V end lost 6 bases, the J end lost 1 base, and 19 bases lay between the germline ends. The DNA for the CDR3 is TGTGCCAGCAGGCACGAACTAGCGACAGGGTCCTACAATGAGCAGTTCTTC. This codes for CASRHELATGSYNEQFF.

V usage is TRBV11-3 and J usage is TRBJ1-4; TRBD1 might be the D (5 bases). The CDR3 has 15 residues. V dropped 5 bases and J dropped 7 bases, with 17 bases sitting between them. Germline assignment: CDR1 SGHNT and CDR2 YENEEA. CDR3 coding DNA: TGTGCCAGCAGCCCATGGGGCGGGAGTTCTGAAAAACTGTTTTTT. The encoded protein is CASSPWGGSSEKLFF.

V and J are TRBV9 and TRBJ2-7; D may be TRBD1 (5 bases). CDR1 is SGDLS and CDR2 is YYNGEE in the germline V gene. Trimming left V 0 bases short and J 2 bases short, with 9 bases between. The CDR3 contains 14 residues. CDR3 residues: CASSVEQDPYEQYF. The CDR3 nucleotides are TGTGCCAGCAGCGTAGAACAGGACCCCTACGAGCAGTACTTC.

V and J are TRBV27 and TRBJ2-5; D gene ambiguous. The CDR3 has 15 amino acids. V lost 0 bases and J lost 0, with 8 bases in between. Per the germline V gene, CDR1 is MNHEY and CDR2 is SMNVEV (reference sequence). The CDR3 reads CASSLSRGHQETQYF. The CDR3 coding sequence is TGTGCCAGCAGTTTATCGAGAGGCCACCAAGAGACCCAGTACTTC.

This clonotype was detected ten times or more. The rearrangement links TRBV2 to TRBJ2-3, with a possible D match to TRBD2 (7 bases). Per the germline V gene, CDR1 is SNHLY and CDR2 is FYNNEI. Trimming left V 0 bases short and J 0 bases short, with 13 bases between. The CDR3 consists of 17 residues. In nucleotides, the CDR3 is TGTGCCAGCAGTGAAGCGCTTGGGGGGGCAAGCACAGATACGCAGTATTTT. Its protein is CASSEALGGASTDTQYF.

Ten or more counts support this clonotype. The V and J genes are TRBV2 and TRBJ1-2; D perhaps matches TRBD1 (6 bases). Per the germline V gene, CDR1 is SNHLY and CDR2 is FYNNEI. The CDR3 runs 11 residues. Trimming shortened V by 8 bases and J by 4 bases, and 8 bases separated the two germline ends. The CDR3 region is CASWGRYGYTF. For the CDR3, the DNA is TGTGCCAGCTGGGGGCGCTATGGCTACACCTTC. Full variable domain (rest looked up from reference TRBV2 and TRBJ1-2): EPEVTQTPSHQVTQMGQEVILRCVPISNHLYFYWYRQILGQKVEFLVSFYNNEISEKSEIFDDQFSVERPDGSNFTLKIRSTKLEDSAMYFCASWGRYGYTFGSGTRLTVV.

This clonotype was seen a few times. The chain carries TRBV4-1 and TRBJ1-5; D may be TRBD1 (5 bases). Looked up from germline, CDR1 is MGHRA and CDR2 is YSYEKL. The CDR3 totals 16 residues. V was cut by 1 base and J by 1 base, with 11 bases left in between. The CDR3 spells CASSQGGGNSNQPQHF. CDR3 sequence (DNA): TGCGCCAGCAGCCAAGGGGGGGGGAACAGCAATCAGCCCCAGCATTTT.

There are many counts of this clonotype. V gene TRBV5-1 combines with J gene TRBJ2-3; no reliable D call. V was trimmed by 4 bases and J by 0 bases, leaving 15 bases between them. CDR3 length equals 16 residues. Germline V gene data show CDR1 as SGHRS and CDR2 as YFSETQ. CDR3 amino acids: CASSPVLDTSTDTQYF. The CDR3 coding sequence is TGCGCCAGCAGCCCGGTATTAGATACTAGCACAGATACGCAGTATTTT.

CDR3 bases: TGTGCCAGCAGTTTTGACAGGGGATATGGAAACACCATATATTTT. Translated, it gives CASSFDRGYGNTIYF. This chain uses TRBV28 with TRBJ1-3, with 8 bases that match TRBD1. Germline trimming cut 3 bases from V and 3 bases from J; bases unmatched to any gene: 4. This CDR3 region has 15 residues. Germline values: CDR1 MDHEN, CDR2 SYDVKM.

This clonotype was seen at least ten times. The rearrangement links TRBV7-9 to TRBJ1-2; D gene unclear. V lost 3 bases and J lost 5, with 10 bases in between. Germline V lookup: CDR1 SEHNR, CDR2 FQNEAQ (reference sequence). The CDR3 is made up of 13 amino acids. Here the CDR3 reads CASSFNAEYGYTF. The CDR3 region has the DNA TGTGCCAGCAGCTTTAACGCAGAGTATGGCTACACCTTC.

This clonotype was counted between two and nine times. J is TRBJ2-3 and V is TRBV5-4, with 11 positions matching TRBD2. V shed 4 bases and J 3 bases; nucleotides not matched to a gene: 7. CDR3 length: 16 amino acids. CDR1 and CDR2 from the germline V gene are SGHNT and YYREEE (reference sequence). The CDR3 sequence is CASSTRLAGTTDTQYF. In DNA form, the CDR3 reads TGTGCCAGCAGCACTCGACTAGCGGGGACGACAGATACGCAGTATTTT.

J is TRBJ2-2 and V is TRBV10-2; D is uncertain. The CDR3 consists of 12 residues. Germline V gene sequence: CDR1 WSHSY, CDR2 SAAADI. V lost 3 bases to trimming and J lost 5 bases, with 4 bases between them. The CDR3 sequence: CASSEITGELFF. The CDR3 region has the DNA TGCGCCAGCAGTGAAATAACCGGGGAGCTGTTTTTT.

This clonotype occurred many times. The chain recombines TRBV18 with TRBJ1-6; the D is unclear. Trimming removed 2 bases at V and 5 bases at J, with 10 bases between. CDR1 is KGHSH and CDR2 is LQKENI in the germline V gene. CDR3 size: 15 residues. In DNA form, the CDR3 reads TGTGCCAGCTCACCAGGCAGGAACGATAATTCACCCCTCCACTTT. The encoded protein is CASSPGRNDNSPLHF.

This clonotype has a count of ten or more. The chain carries TRBV2 and TRBJ2-3, with D perhaps matching TRBD2 (5 bases). CDR1 is SNHLY, CDR2 FYNNEI, per germline. This CDR3 region has 13 residues. V was shortened by 7 bases and J by 3 bases, with 11 bases between the two germline ends. The CDR3 DNA sequence: TGTGCCAGCATGACGGGGTCGACAGATACGCAGTATTTT. It codes for CASMTGSTDTQYF.

The J gene is TRBJ2-7, the V gene TRBV6-1; 9 positions agree with TRBD1. With 7 bases clipped from V and 3 bases from J, the junction kept 4 bases outside the gene matches. The CDR3 runs to 13 residues. CDR1 is MNHNS, CDR2 SASEGT, per germline. In DNA, the CDR3 is TGTGCCAGCACCGGACAGGGGCTCTACGAGCAGTACTTC. This translates into CASTGQGLYEQYF.

This clonotype was detected many times. The CDR3 is CASSVAMGALDYGYTF. The CDR3, as DNA: TGTGCCAGCAGCGTAGCTATGGGGGCCTTGGACTATGGCTACACCTTC. V gene TRBV9 combines with J gene TRBJ1-2; possibly TRBD1 for D (6 bases). V was trimmed by 0 bases and J by 3 bases, leaving 15 bases between them. In germline, CDR1 is SGDLS, CDR2 YYNGEE. This CDR3 is 16 amino acids long.

This chain uses TRBV13 with TRBJ2-7; the match to TRBD1 covers 10 bases. The CDR3 loop spans 15 amino acids. Germline CDR1 is PRHDT and CDR2 is FYEKMQ (reference sequence). With V trimmed by 5 bases and J by 5 bases, 9 bases remained unmatched. The CDR3: CASSAGTGVYHEQYF. CDR3 DNA: TGTGCCAGCAGCGCCGGGACAGGGGTATACCACGAGCAGTACTTC.

This clonotype came up a few times. The chain uses TRBV4-1 and TRBJ2-7; either TRBD1 or TRBD2 may supply D (6 bases each). In germline, CDR1 is MGHRA, CDR2 YSYEKL. The CDR3 sequence is 15 residues long. V lost 10 bases, J lost 6 bases, and 25 bases lay in between. The CDR3 loop is CATHQGGGLISEQYF. CDR3 DNA sequence: TGCGCCACCCACCAAGGGGGAGGACTGATAAGCGAGCAGTACTTC.

This clonotype was seen repeatedly, ten times or more. The J gene is TRBJ1-5, the V gene TRBV20-1; tentatively, D is TRBD1 (6 bases). The CDR3 is 13 amino acids. The germline V gene has CDR1 DFQATT and CDR2 SNEGSKA (reference sequence). The V end lost 7 bases, the J end lost 4 bases, and 14 bases lay between the germline ends. For the CDR3, the DNA is TGCAGTGTAGGGGATACAGGGAATCAGCCCCAGCATTTT. Translation gives CSVGDTGNQPQHF.